This entry lists 18 T cell receptor beta chains sequenced from one sample in a study of cytomegalovirus exposure and HLA in healthy donors. Assay: immunoSEQ multiplex PCR; the TCRdb copy retains only in-frame clones and omits some. The sample contains about 120,000 clones, approximately 90% of which appear only once. Sample: PBMCs. Receptor source: a woman aged 18-30 years in good health and CMV-seronegative.

This clone was seen only once. This chain uses TRBV28 with TRBJ2-3; D possibly corresponds to TRBD2 (6 bases). Germline assignment: CDR1 MDHEN and CDR2 SYDVKM. Trimming left V 5 bases short and J 5 bases short, with 11 bases between. The CDR3 is 13 residues long. CDR3 sequence reads: CASSATRVDTQYF. DNA of the CDR3: TGTGCCAGCAGTGCGACTAGGGTAGATACGCAGTATTTT.

V usage is TRBV4-3 and J usage is TRBJ2-7; possible D gene TRBD1, 6 bases. CDR3 length: 16 amino acids. Per germline, CDR1 LGHNA and CDR2 YSLEER. Trimming shortened V by 1 base and J by 0 bases, and 13 bases separated the two germline ends. CDR3 amino acids: CASSQGRADSSYEQYF. DNA of the CDR3: TGCGCCAGCAGCCAAGGTAGAGCGGACAGCTCCTACGAGCAGTACTTC.

In its sample, this clone was seen once. V is TRBV9 and J is TRBJ2-7; TRBD1 might be the D (6 bases). The germline V gene encodes CDR1 SGDLS and CDR2 YYNGEE. The V end was cut by 4 bases, the J end by 2 bases, with 16 bases between. The CDR3 has 15 amino acids. The CDR3 DNA sequence: TGTGCCAGCAGCCCCTATAGTACAGGGCCCTACGAGCAGTACTTC. It is translated as CASSPYSTGPYEQYF.

Only one count was recorded for this clone. The gene calls are TRBV6-6 and TRBJ1-5; TRBD1 might be the D (6 bases). The CDR3 is made up of 15 amino acids. V gave up 4 bases and J gave up 4 bases, with 14 bases separating them. The germline CDR1 and CDR2 sequences are MNHNY and SVGAGI (reference sequence). The CDR3 bases are TGTGCCAGCAGTTGGGTACAGGGCTTAAATCAGCCCCAGCATTTT. Amino acid sequence: CASSWVQGLNQPQHF.

The chain couples TRBV7-6 to TRBJ1-1, with TRBD1 matching 7 bases. This CDR3 region has 14 residues. The germline CDR1 and CDR2 sequences are SGHVS and FNYEAQ. The J segment lost 5 bases and the V segment lost 1 base, leaving 4 bases of the junction unmatched. The CDR3, as DNA: TGTGCCAGCAGCTTAGGATCAGGGGGAACTGAAGCTTTCTTT. Translation: CASSLGSGGTEAFF.

The chain is built from TRBV6-1 and TRBJ1-2; 7 bases map to TRBD1. J gave up 3 bases and V 2 bases, and 15 bases lay outside the gene matches. Germline V CDR1 and CDR2: MNHNS, SASEGT. The length of the CDR3 is 18 residues. The CDR3 spells CASSERGGATSTYYGYTF. The CDR3 DNA reads TGTGCCAGCAGTGAAAGAGGGGGCGCGACTTCCACTTACTATGGCTACACCTTC.

The CDR3 nucleotides are TGTGCCAGCAGCCCTCAGTCGGGACTGAATGAAAAACTGTTTTTT. Amino acid sequence: CASSPQSGLNEKLFF. The chain has TRBV9 and TRBJ1-4, with D maybe TRBD1 (5 bases). The CDR3 sequence is 15 residues long. V was cut by 4 bases and J by 5 bases, with 15 bases left in between. Germline CDR1 is SGDLS and CDR2 is YYNGEE.

The CDR3 DNA is TGTGCCAGCAGCCCTAGTGCAGGGGGCTCTCAGCCCCAGCATTTT. This sequence encodes CASSPSAGGSQPQHF. The V and J genes are TRBV5-5 and TRBJ1-5; 8 bases are a match to TRBD1. Germline assignment: CDR1 SGHKS and CDR2 YYEKEE (reference sequence). There are 15 residues in the CDR3. J gave up 6 bases and V 4 bases, and 9 bases lay outside the gene matches.

This chain connects TRBV7-9 to TRBJ2-3, with D possibly TRBD2 on 5 matching bases. V was cut by 0 bases and J by 4 bases, with 5 bases left in between. Germline loops: CDR1 SEHNR, CDR2 FQNEAQ (reference sequence). The CDR3 loop spans 13 amino acids. CDR3 coding DNA: TGTGCCAGCAGCTTAGCGGGAGCAGATACGCAGTATTTT. It translates to CASSLAGADTQYF.

The chain carries TRBV18 and TRBJ2-1; D perhaps matches TRBD1 (6 bases). This CDR3 has 14 residues. The germline gives CDR1 KGHSH, CDR2 LQKENI. Trimming took off 3 bases at V and 5 bases at J, with 11 bases between the two ends. The DNA of the CDR3 is TGTGCCAGCTCACCCCGCCGGGACAACAATGAGCAGTTCTTC. Encoded protein: CASSPRRDNNEQFF.

As concerns this clone: At one end the junction does not follow the germline gene, possibly because of a read error. This chain uses TRBV28 with TRBJ2-7; D remains ambiguous. From germline, CDR1 is MDHEN and CDR2 SYDVKM. The CDR3 sequence is 11 residues long. In DNA form, the CDR3 reads TGTGCCAGCAGTCGAATTGGAGAACAAGACTTC. It encodes CASSRIGEQDF.

CDR3 protein: CASSMSGTGNTEAFF. In DNA form, the CDR3 reads TGTGCCAGTAGTATGAGCGGGACGGGAAACACTGAAGCTTTCTTT. The rearrangement links TRBV19 to TRBJ1-1, with a possible D match to TRBD1 (5 bases). The CDR3 runs 15 residues. Trimming removed 3 bases at V and 2 bases at J, with 13 bases between. Germline assignment: CDR1 LNHDA and CDR2 SQIVND (reference sequence).

The rearrangement uses TRBV15 and TRBJ2-7; D is ambiguous. CDR3 size: 13 residues. Germline-derived CDR1 and CDR2 are LNHNV and YYDKDF (reference sequence). Trimming took 0 bases from V and 10 from J, leaving 13 bases between them. Here the CDR3 reads CATSRDPTFAQYF. The DNA for the CDR3 is TGTGCCACCAGCAGAGATCCTACCTTCGCACAGTACTTC.

The chain recombines TRBV7-9 with TRBJ1-1; 7 bases map to TRBD1. CDR1 SEHNR and CDR2 FQNEAQ come from the germline V gene (reference sequence). This CDR3 is 12 amino acids long. Trimming removed 6 bases from V and 10 bases from J; junction bases left unmatched: 8. CDR3 sequence reads: CASRRGPVGAFF. The CDR3 DNA sequence: TGTGCCAGCAGGAGGGGGCCAGTCGGAGCTTTCTTT.

The chain recombines TRBV19 with TRBJ1-1; 7 nucleotides agree with TRBD1. This CDR3 has 16 amino acids. V gave up 5 bases and J gave up 2 bases; unmatched junction bases: 11. Per the germline V gene, CDR1 is LNHDA and CDR2 is SQIVND (reference sequence). CDR3 sequence (DNA): TGTGCCAGTAGTGCCCAACAGGGGTCGAGAAACACTGAAGCTTTCTTT. As protein: CASSAQQGSRNTEAFF. Supplemented by reference TRBV19 and TRBJ1-1, the full variable domain reads DGGITQSPKYLFRKEGQNVTLSCEQNLNHDAMYWYRQDPGQGLRLIYYSQIVNDFQKGDIAEGYSVSREKKESFPLTVTSAQKNPTAFYLCASSAQQGSRNTEAFFGQGTRLTVV.

This clone was detected only once. V is TRBV11-3 and J is TRBJ2-1; a possible D gene is TRBD1 (6 bases). CDR1 is SGHNT, CDR2 YENEEA, per germline. The CDR3 loop spans 15 amino acids. V was shortened by 5 bases and J by 9 bases, with 20 bases between the two germline ends. CDR3 sequence reads: CASSLGAVGGSEQFF. The CDR3 region has the DNA TGTGCCAGCAGCCTGGGGGCGGTCGGAGGATCTGAGCAGTTCTTC. The variable domain in full, completed from reference TRBV11-3 and TRBJ2-1, reads EAGVVQSPRYKIIEKKQPVAFWCNPISGHNTLYWYLQNLGQGPELLIRYENEEAVDDSQLPKDRFSAERLKGVDSTLKIQPAELGDSAVYLCASSLGAVGGSEQFFGPGTRLTVL.

The gene calls are TRBV30 and TRBJ2-3, with a possible D match to TRBD1 (6 bases). There are 14 residues in the CDR3. CDR1 and CDR2 from the germline V gene are GTSNPN and SVGIG (reference sequence). The V end lost 3 bases, the J end lost 1 base, and 11 bases lay between the germline ends. As DNA, the CDR3 is TGTGCCTGGAGCCTGACAGGCGGCACAGATACGCAGTATTTT. This codes for CAWSLTGGTDTQYF.

The chain recombines TRBV2 with TRBJ1-3; perhaps TRBD1 as D (6 bases). The ends were cut back, 4 bases at V and 2 bases at J, with 12 bases in the middle. The V gene's germline CDR1 is SNHLY and CDR2 FYNNEI. The CDR3 loop spans 15 amino acids. This CDR3 reads CASSGGQGTGNTIYF. DNA for the CDR3: TGTGCCAGCAGTGGAGGGCAGGGGACTGGAAACACCATATATTTT. The full variable domain, completed using reference TRBV2 and TRBJ1-3, is EPEVTQTPSHQVTQMGQEVILRCVPISNHLYFYWYRQILGQKVEFLVSFYNNEISEKSEIFDDQFSVERPDGSNFTLKIRSTKLEDSAMYFCASSGGQGTGNTIYFGEGSWLTVV.